These 26 T cell receptor beta chains were all obtained from the same sample, sequenced in a study of blood T cell repertoires in COVID-19. Sequencing was performed with immunoSEQ multiplex PCR; in TCRdb, only in-frame clones are kept and a portion is missing. The sample includes 200,000 to 250,000 clones, around 80% of them seen just once. Sequencing was carried out using peripheral blood. These receptors were obtained from a woman aged 35 to 49 with acute or convalescent COVID-19.

The table lists this clone with a few counts. V gene TRBV4-3 combines with J gene TRBJ2-3, with 11 nucleotides matching TRBD2. From germline, CDR1 is LGHNA and CDR2 YSLEER. J gave up 2 bases and V 3 bases, and 7 bases lay outside the gene matches. This CDR3 spans 17 amino acids. For the CDR3, the DNA is TGCGCCAGCAGCCAGGGCCCGGGACTAGCGGTCACAGATACGCAGTATTTT. Its protein is CASSQGPGLAVTDTQYF.

The V call is TRBV6-5, the J call TRBJ2-5; D perhaps matches TRBD2 (5 bases). Germline V CDR1 and CDR2: MNHEY, SVGAGI. V was pared by 2 bases and J by 2 bases, with 15 bases between. The CDR3 contains 16 residues. The CDR3 DNA sequence: TGTGCCAGCAGTTACCTTGGGGAGCGGCTACAAGAGACCCAGTACTTC. This gives the protein CASSYLGERLQETQYF.

The chain joins TRBV4-1 to TRBJ2-1, with 15 bases that match TRBD2. Trimming at V came to 4 bases and at J to 4 bases, leaving 5 bases not matched to a gene. The germline V gene encodes CDR1 MGHRA and CDR2 YSYEKL. This CDR3 has 17 residues. The CDR3 DNA is TGCGCCAGCAGCCTAGGACTAGCGGGGGGGAGTTACAATGAGCAGTTCTTC. It specifies CASSLGLAGGSYNEQFF.

This clone came up once. The chain carries TRBV15 and TRBJ1-6; 7 bases align to TRBD1. J gave up 6 bases and V 2 bases, and 4 bases lay outside the gene matches. This CDR3 region has 15 residues. CDR1 and CDR2 (germline): LNHNV, YYDKDF (reference sequence). The CDR3 bases are TGTGCCACCAGCAGAAATAACAGGGGTAATTCACCCCTCCACTTT. Protein: CATSRNNRGNSPLHF.

V is TRBV6-6 and J is TRBJ1-2; no clear D gene. The V and J ends lost 7 bases and 7 bases respectively, with 19 bases between them. The CDR3 totals 14 residues. Germline values: CDR1 MNHNY, CDR2 SVGAGI (reference sequence). The chain's CDR3 is CASIRHREGGGYTF. CDR3 in DNA: TGTGCCAGCATAAGACACCGGGAAGGCGGTGGCTACACCTTC.

The chain uses TRBV6-5 and TRBJ2-2, with 8 positions matching TRBD1. Germline lookup yields CDR1 MNHEY and CDR2 SVGAGI. This CDR3 comprises 14 residues. The J segment lost 8 bases and the V segment lost 2 bases, leaving 4 bases of the junction unmatched. The CDR3 nucleotides read TGTGCCAGCAGTTACGGGACAGGCCCGGGGGAGCTGTTTTTT. It codes for CASSYGTGPGELFF.

The chain is built from TRBV5-1 and TRBJ1-4, with 9 bases identical to TRBD1. Germline loops: CDR1 SGHRS, CDR2 YFSETQ. The J segment lost 7 bases and the V segment lost 0 bases, leaving 4 bases of the junction unmatched. This CDR3 region has 15 residues. The CDR3 sequence is CASSLAGTGREKLFF. DNA for the CDR3: TGCGCCAGCAGCTTGGCCGGGACAGGGCGTGAAAAACTGTTTTTT.

This clone occurred once. The DNA of the CDR3 is TGTGCCAGCAGCCGGGACCCCTCTGGAGGGCGTGAGCAGTTCTTC. Amino acid sequence: CASSRDPSGGREQFF. The chain employs TRBV11-3 and TRBJ2-1; D is perhaps TRBD2 (6 bases). V was clipped by 5 bases and J by 9 bases, with 20 bases between them. Per germline, CDR1 SGHNT and CDR2 YENEEA. The CDR3 is 15 amino acids.

This clone was observed once. The sample has other DNA sequences that encode this CDR3 too. The CDR3 DNA follows: TGTGCCAGCAGTTACTCGACAGGCTCTGGAAACACCATATATTTT. Translated: CASSYSTGSGNTIYF. The chain couples TRBV6-5 to TRBJ1-3, with D possibly being TRBD1 (6 bases). The V gene lost 0 bases and the J gene lost 0 bases, with 6 bases spanning the gap. Germline-derived CDR1 and CDR2 are MNHEY and SVGAGI. CDR3 length: 15 amino acids.

The rearrangement links TRBV27 to TRBJ1-5; TRBD1 matches 8 bases. The germline gives CDR1 MNHEY, CDR2 SMNVEV (reference sequence). V was clipped by 5 bases and J by 6 bases; unmatched bases: 9. The CDR3 extends over 15 amino acids. The CDR3 DNA reads as TGTGCCAGCAGTCCCGTCGGACAGGGAGGTCAGCCCCAGCATTTT. Translated, it gives CASSPVGQGGQPQHF.

The DNA of the CDR3 is TGTGCCAGCAAGGACCAGGGGAATTCACCCCTCCACTTT. It yields the protein CASKDQGNSPLHF. The gene calls are TRBV6-6 and TRBJ1-6; a possible D gene is TRBD1 (6 bases). Trimming left V 7 bases short and J 7 bases short, with 11 bases between. Germline V gene data show CDR1 as MNHNY and CDR2 as SVGAGI (reference sequence). This CDR3 spans 13 amino acids.

The chain employs TRBV27 and TRBJ2-1; possibly TRBD1 for D (6 bases). The CDR3 has 17 residues. Per germline, CDR1 MNHEY and CDR2 SMNVEV (reference sequence). V was clipped by 0 bases and J by 8 bases, with 20 bases between them. CDR3 sequence (DNA): TGTGCCAGCAGTTTATCGTGGGGTCATTTTGCAGGGGATGAGCAGTTCTTC. Protein: CASSLSWGHFAGDEQFF.

The V gene is TRBV2, the J gene TRBJ1-1, with TRBD1 as a possible D gene (5 bases). Trimming cost V 4 bases and J 5 bases, with 8 bases left between them. The CDR3 is made up of 12 amino acids. Germline loops: CDR1 SNHLY, CDR2 FYNNEI. The CDR3 DNA sequence: TGTGCCAGCAGTGTCACAGGTACTGAAGCTTTCTTT. This encodes CASSVTGTEAFF.

This clone was recorded once. The CDR3, as DNA: TGTGCCAGCAGTGACCAGGGCGGTAGCACAGATACGCAGTATTTT. Translation gives CASSDQGGSTDTQYF. This rearrangement joins TRBV6-4 to TRBJ2-3, with D tentatively TRBD1 (5 bases). The V end was cut by 2 bases, the J end by 0 bases, with 9 bases between. The CDR3 runs 15 residues. CDR1 MRHNA and CDR2 SNTAGT come from the germline V gene.

The rearrangement joins TRBV15 to TRBJ2-6; maybe TRBD1 (6 bases). V gave up 0 bases and J gave up 0 bases, with 12 bases separating them. The germline CDR1 and CDR2 sequences are LNHNV and YYDKDF (reference sequence). CDR3 length: 18 residues. CDR3 bases: TGTGCCACCAGCAGAGATGACAGGACCCTCTCTGGGGCCAACGTCCTGACTTTC. Protein sequence: CATSRDDRTLSGANVLTF.

The chain has TRBV7-3 and TRBJ2-1, with 8 nucleotides matching TRBD1. The CDR3 is 14 residues long. Germline-derived CDR1 and CDR2 are SGHTA and FQGTGA. V lost 5 bases to trimming and J lost 5 bases; unmatched junction nucleotides: 5. The CDR3 spells CASSPGTGHNEQFF. DNA of the CDR3: TGTGCCAGCAGCCCCGGGACAGGACACAATGAGCAGTTCTTC.

The genes are TRBV7-2 and TRBJ2-1; 12 bases line up with TRBD2. The CDR3 totals 19 residues. V dropped 4 bases and J dropped 7; count of bases not matched to a gene: 17. Germline V CDR1 and CDR2: SGHTA, FQGNSA. CDR3 sequence (DNA): TGTGCCAGCAGCTCTGAACGGGCCCTTCTAGCGGGGGGGCAGAATGAGCAGTTCTTC. Translation: CASSSERALLAGGQNEQFF.

This rearrangement joins TRBV7-9 to TRBJ1-2; D is unresolved. CDR1 and CDR2 from the germline V gene are SEHNR and FQNEAQ (reference sequence). The CDR3 length is 13 residues. The V gene lost 1 base and the J gene lost 2 bases, with 5 bases spanning the gap. DNA of the CDR3: TGTGCCAGCAGCTTAGAGCCGAACTATGGCTACACCTTC. Protein: CASSLEPNYGYTF. Combining the CDR3 with reference TRBV7-9 and TRBJ1-2 gives the whole variable domain DTGVSQNPRHKITKRGQNVTFRCDPISEHNRLYWYRQTLGQGPEFLTYFQNEAQLEKSRLLSDRFSAERPKGSFSTLEIQRTEQGDSAMYLCASSLEPNYGYTFGSGTRLTVV.

The chain joins TRBV3-1 (or the pseudogene TRBV3-2) to TRBJ2-7; TRBD2 matches 8 bases. V dropped 3 bases and J dropped 1; count of bases not matched to a gene: 8. CDR1 LGHDT and CDR2 YNNKEL come from the germline V gene (reference sequence). This CDR3 has 16 amino acids. Written as DNA, the CDR3 is TGTGCCAGCAGCCATGCACGGGGGGGCGGTTCCTACGAGCAGTACTTC. It specifies CASSHARGGGSYEQYF.

The rearrangement joins TRBV21-1 to TRBJ1-1; no DNA check was done on the table's D call, TRBD1. TRBV21-1 counts as a pseudogene. The CDR3 runs 16 residues. CDR3 sequence reads: CASSAGTGRRKGEAFF. In DNA form, the CDR3 reads TGTGCCAGCAGCGCCGGGACAGGGAGGAGGAAGGGTGAAGCTTTCTTT.

CDR3 sequence: CSVDDTRNYGYTF. The CDR3 DNA follows: TGCAGCGTTGATGACACCCGCAACTATGGCTACACCTTC. The gene calls are TRBV29-1 and TRBJ1-2, with unresolved D. This CDR3 region has 13 residues. Trimming took 3 bases from V and 2 from J, leaving 10 bases between them. Germline CDR1 SQVTM, CDR2 ANQGSEA. The variable domain in full, completed from reference TRBV29-1 and TRBJ1-2, reads SAVISQKPSRDICQRGTSLTIQCQVDSQVTMMFWYRQQPGQSLTLIATANQGSEATYESGFVIDKFPISRPNLTFSTLTVSNMSPEDSSIYLCSVDDTRNYGYTFGSGTRLTVV.

The gene calls are TRBV9 and TRBJ2-1; the match to TRBD2 covers 10 bases. Germline CDR1 and CDR2: SGDLS and YYNGEE. The CDR3 covers 16 residues. Unmatched junction bases numbered 9, after V lost 3 bases and J lost 6 bases. CDR3 sequence (DNA): TGTGCCAGCAGCGGGAAGCGGGGGGGCCTGGGCAATGAGCAGTTCTTC. This codes for CASSGKRGGLGNEQFF.

This chain joins TRBV27 and TRBJ1-1; 9 positions match TRBD1. The length of the CDR3 is 16 residues. The germline V gene encodes CDR1 MNHEY and CDR2 SMNVEV (reference sequence). After removal of 0 bases from V and 4 bases from J, the junction contained 6 bases not matched to a gene. The chain's CDR3 is CASSLSRTGVVTEAFF. CDR3 nucleotide sequence: TGTGCCAGCAGTTTATCCCGGACAGGGGTAGTCACTGAAGCTTTCTTT.

This rearrangement joins TRBV11-3 to TRBJ2-3; 8 nucleotides line up with TRBD2. The CDR3 extends over 15 amino acids. The germline V gene encodes CDR1 SGHNT and CDR2 YENEEA. V shed 9 bases and J 4 bases; nucleotides not matched to a gene: 12. CDR3 sequence (DNA): TGTGCCAGTTCTTACGAGGGACTAGAATCAGATACGCAGTATTTT. As protein: CASSYEGLESDTQYF.

CDR3 sequence (DNA): TGCGCCAGCAGCCGAGAGAGAACTGACACTGAAGCTTTCTTT. Residues: CASSRERTDTEAFF. V is TRBV5-1 and J is TRBJ1-1, with no clear D. Germline values: CDR1 SGHRS, CDR2 YFSETQ. This CDR3 has 14 residues. With 4 bases removed from V and 3 bases from J, the gap between germline ends came to 13 bases.

The V gene is TRBV27, the J gene TRBJ1-2; 7 nucleotides match TRBD1. The CDR3 runs to 14 residues. The V segment lost 2 bases and the J segment 4 bases; nucleotides outside the gene matches: 4. Germline V lookup: CDR1 MNHEY, CDR2 SMNVEV (reference sequence). The DNA for the CDR3 is TGTGCCAGCAGTTTAAAGGCAGGGGGCTATGGCTACACCTTC. Its protein is CASSLKAGGYGYTF.